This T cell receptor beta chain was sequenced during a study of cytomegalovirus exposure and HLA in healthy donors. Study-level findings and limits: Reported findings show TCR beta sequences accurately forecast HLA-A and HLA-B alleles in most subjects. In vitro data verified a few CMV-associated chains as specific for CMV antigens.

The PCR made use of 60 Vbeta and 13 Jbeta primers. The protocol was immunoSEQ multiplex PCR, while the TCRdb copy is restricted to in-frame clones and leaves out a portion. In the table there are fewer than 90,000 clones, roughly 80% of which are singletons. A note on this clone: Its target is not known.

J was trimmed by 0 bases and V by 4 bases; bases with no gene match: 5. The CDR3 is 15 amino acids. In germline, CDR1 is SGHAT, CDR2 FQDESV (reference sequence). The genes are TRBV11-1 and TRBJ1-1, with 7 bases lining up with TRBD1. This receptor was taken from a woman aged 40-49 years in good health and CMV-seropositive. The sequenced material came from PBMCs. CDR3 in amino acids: CASSSRQGVNTEAFF. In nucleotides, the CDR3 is TGTGCCAGCAGCTCCCGACAGGGAGTGAACACTGAAGCTTTCTTT.